These 24 T cell receptor beta chains share one sample of origin, sequenced in a study of blood T cell repertoires in COVID-19. Sequencing used immunoSEQ multiplex PCR; TCRdb keeps in-frame clones, though not all of them. The sample gives 200,000 to 250,000 clones, around 90% of which show up once; roughly 16% is in the top ten. Sequences were obtained from PBMCs or T cells enriched from blood (not recorded which). All receptors come from a man aged 25 to 40 who had been exposed to COVID-19.

V usage is TRBV18 and J usage is TRBJ1-5; 7 bases fit TRBD1. J lost 5 bases, V lost 4 bases, and 5 bases had no gene match. Germline CDR1 is KGHSH and CDR2 is LQKENI. The CDR3 consists of 14 residues. CDR3 nucleotide sequence: TGTGCCAGCTCACTGACCGGGACAGATCAGCCCCAGCATTTT. This codes for CASSLTGTDQPQHF.

This clone was seen once. CDR3 bases: TGTGCCAGCAGTTTACTAGGACACGCCTACGAGCAGTACTTC. Translated: CASSLLGHAYEQYF. The rearrangement uses TRBV27 and TRBJ2-7; a possible D gene is TRBD1 (5 bases). V was shortened by 2 bases and J by 2 bases, with 10 bases between the two germline ends. This CDR3 is built from 14 residues. The germline V gene has CDR1 MNHEY and CDR2 SMNVEV (reference sequence).

CDR3 coding DNA: TGTGCCAGCAGTCCCGGGACAGGGGACCGGGGCAATCAGCCCCAGCATTTT. Its protein is CASSPGTGDRGNQPQHF. V gene TRBV27 combines with J gene TRBJ1-5; the match to TRBD1 covers 10 bases. Trimming cost V 5 bases and J 2 bases; bases outside gene matches: 9. The CDR3 is made up of 17 amino acids. CDR1 is MNHEY, CDR2 SMNVEV, per germline (reference sequence).

The rearrangement uses TRBV5-4 and TRBJ2-3; 12 positions match TRBD2. J gave up 6 bases and V 1 base, and 6 bases lay outside the gene matches. This CDR3 has 16 amino acids. Germline CDR1 SGHNT, CDR2 YYREEE (reference sequence). The CDR3 is CASSLKTSGGVDTQYF. The DNA for the CDR3 is TGTGCCAGCAGCTTGAAGACTAGCGGGGGAGTGGATACGCAGTATTTT. The whole variable domain, remainder taken from reference TRBV5-4 and TRBJ2-3, is ETGVTQSPTHLIKTRGQQVTLRCSSQSGHNTVSWYQQALGQGPQFIFQYYREEENGRGNFPPRFSGLQFPNYSSELNVNALELDDSALYLCASSLKTSGGVDTQYFGPGTRLTVL.

The chain employs TRBV4-1 and TRBJ1-1, with 8 nucleotides matching TRBD1. V gave up 4 bases and J gave up 1 base; unmatched junction bases: 2. This CDR3 has 14 residues. CDR1 and CDR2 (germline): MGHRA, YSYEKL. The CDR3 loop reads CASSPTGENTEAFF. CDR3 sequence (DNA): TGCGCCAGCAGCCCGACAGGGGAGAACACTGAAGCTTTCTTT.

This chain uses TRBV4-2 with TRBJ1-3; D is ambiguous. The CDR3 extends over 16 amino acids. V was clipped by 0 bases and J by 3 bases, with 12 bases between them. Germline CDR1 is LGHNA and CDR2 is YNFKEQ. Here the CDR3 DNA reads TGTGCCAGCAGCCAAGATATAGGGCGGGTTGGAAACACCATATATTTT. Translated, it gives CASSQDIGRVGNTIYF.

The genes are TRBV5-1 and TRBJ2-7; D is perhaps TRBD2 (7 bases). CDR1 is SGHRS and CDR2 is YFSETQ in the germline V gene. CDR3 length: 15 amino acids. The germline V and J ends were trimmed by 4 bases and 0 bases, with 14 bases remaining between them. The CDR3 protein is CASSPVRGGSYEQYF. The CDR3 coding sequence is TGCGCCAGCAGCCCCGTGAGGGGGGGCTCCTACGAGCAGTACTTC.

The chain carries TRBV7-2 and TRBJ1-6; unclear D gene. V shed 5 bases and J shed 5 bases, with 13 bases lying between them. The CDR3 runs 15 residues. Per the germline V gene, CDR1 is SGHTA and CDR2 is FQGNSA. The CDR3 DNA is TGTGCCAGCAGCAGGGTGCGGGGTAATAATTCACCCCTCCACTTT. This translates into CASSRVRGNNSPLHF. Together with reference TRBV7-2 and TRBJ1-6, the CDR3 gives the full variable domain: GAGVSQSPSNKVTEKGKDVELRCDPISGHTALYWYRQSLGQGLEFLIYFQGNSAPDKSGLPSDRFSAERTGGSVSTLTIQRTQQEDSAVYLCASSRVRGNNSPLHFGNGTRLTVT.

In this sample, this clone turned up a few times. V and J are TRBV7-2 and TRBJ1-5; D ambiguous. CDR1 and CDR2 from the germline V gene are SGHTA and FQGNSA. Trimming took 1 base from V and 7 from J, leaving 14 bases between them. This CDR3 has 15 amino acids. The CDR3 sequence is CASSLVVNVAQPQHF. The DNA of the CDR3 is TGTGCCAGCAGCTTAGTGGTAAACGTGGCCCAGCCCCAGCATTTT.

V is TRBV7-6 and J is TRBJ2-2; 8 bases match TRBD1. The germline CDR1 and CDR2 sequences are SGHVS and FNYEAQ. The CDR3 has 19 amino acids. V was clipped by 8 bases and J by 5 bases; unmatched bases: 22. CDR3 residues: CASGADRENAWERTGELFF. The CDR3 DNA follows: TGTGCCAGCGGAGCGGACAGGGAGAATGCGTGGGAAAGGACCGGGGAGCTGTTTTTT. The entire variable domain, with the rest obtained from reference TRBV7-6 and TRBJ2-2, is as follows: GAGVSQSPRYKVTKRGQDVALRCDPISGHVSLYWYRQALGQGPEFLTYFNYEAQQDKSGLPNDRFSAERPEGSISTLTIQRTEQRDSAMYRCASGADRENAWERTGELFFGEGSRLTVL.

The V call is TRBV6-1, the J call TRBJ2-7; D possibly corresponds to TRBD2 (5 bases). From germline, CDR1 is MNHNS and CDR2 SASEGT. The ends were cut back, 0 bases at V and 5 bases at J, with 17 bases in the middle. The CDR3 is made up of 16 amino acids. The CDR3 sequence is CASSEATPGFLHEQYF. In nucleotides, the CDR3 is TGTGCCAGCAGTGAAGCCACACCGGGATTCCTCCACGAGCAGTACTTC.

The rearrangement uses TRBV5-5 and TRBJ2-2, with D possibly TRBD1 on 5 matching bases. V lost 4 bases and J 0 bases, leaving 10 bases between the germline ends. Germline V gives CDR1 SGHKS, CDR2 YYEKEE (reference sequence). This CDR3 has 15 amino acids. CDR3: CASSPRAANTGELFF. CDR3 DNA sequence: TGTGCCAGCAGCCCCAGGGCAGCGAACACCGGGGAGCTGTTTTTT.

The chain has TRBV27 and TRBJ2-3; D not resolved. V lost 3 bases to trimming and J lost 2 bases, with 9 bases between them. The germline V gene has CDR1 MNHEY and CDR2 SMNVEV (reference sequence). This CDR3 has 14 amino acids. CDR3 DNA: TGTGCCAGCAGTTTCGCAGGATACACAGATACGCAGTATTTT. This translates into CASSFAGYTDTQYF.

J is TRBJ2-2 and V is TRBV6-5; 7 nucleotides line up with TRBD1. Germline V gives CDR1 MNHEY, CDR2 SVGAGI. After removal of 8 bases from V and 3 bases from J, the junction contained 3 bases not matched to a gene. This CDR3 region has 13 residues. The CDR3 region is CASAQGDTGELFF. In DNA form, the CDR3 reads TGTGCCAGCGCTCAGGGGGACACCGGGGAGCTGTTTTTT.

The V and J genes are TRBV5-4 and TRBJ2-1, with 7 bases fitting TRBD2. Germline CDR1 reads SGHNT; CDR2 reads YYREEE (reference sequence). The CDR3 length is 14 residues. J was trimmed by 7 bases and V by 2 bases; bases with no gene match: 6. The CDR3 spells CASSLGGGENEQFF. The CDR3, as DNA: TGTGCCAGCAGCTTAGGCGGGGGAGAGAATGAGCAGTTCTTC.

Only one count was recorded for this clone. J is TRBJ1-3 and V is TRBV2; no reliable D call. Trimming pared 3 bases from V and 0 bases from J, leaving 6 bases between. The CDR3 has 14 residues. CDR1 SNHLY and CDR2 FYNNEI come from the germline V gene. This chain's CDR3 is CASSDDSSGNTIYF. CDR3 nucleotide sequence: TGTGCCAGCAGTGATGATAGCTCTGGAAACACCATATATTTT.

CDR3 protein: CASSRRSGSYNSPLHF. The CDR3 DNA reads TGTGCCAGCAGCCGGAGATCGGGCTCCTATAATTCACCCCTCCACTTT. This sequence joins TRBV3-1 (or the pseudogene TRBV3-2) and TRBJ1-6; no definite D call. V was cut by 4 bases and J by 0 bases, with 10 bases left in between. CDR3 length: 16 residues. CDR1 is LGHDT, CDR2 YNNKEL, per germline (reference sequence).

This clone is a singleton in its sample. The rearrangement joins TRBV10-3 to TRBJ2-6; possibly TRBD1 for D (5 bases). The CDR3 is 13 amino acids. Trimming removed 8 bases at V and 4 bases at J, with 9 bases between. Germline assignment: CDR1 ENHRY and CDR2 SYGVKD. The CDR3 here is CAIQGTGANVLTF. The CDR3, as DNA: TGTGCCATCCAGGGTACCGGGGCCAACGTCCTGACTTTC.

This clone was picked up many times. This chain uses TRBV5-6 with TRBJ2-7, with D possibly matching TRBD1 (6 bases). This CDR3 has 15 residues. Germline V CDR1 and CDR2: SGHDT, YYEEEE. Deletions cut 2 bases from V and 5 bases from J, with 17 bases between. This chain's CDR3 is CASSFNTGWVHEQYF. CDR3 sequence (DNA): TGTGCCAGCAGCTTCAATACAGGGTGGGTCCACGAGCAGTACTTC. Full variable domain (outside the CDR3, taken from reference TRBV5-6 and TRBJ2-7): DAGVTQSPTHLIKTRGQQVTLRCSPKSGHDTVSWYQQALGQGPQFIFQYYEEEERQRGNFPDRFSGHQFPNYSSELNVNALLLGDSALYLCASSFNTGWVHEQYFGPGTRLTVT.

This clone was recorded only once. The chain joins TRBV3-1 (or the pseudogene TRBV3-2) to TRBJ2-7; TRBD1 matches at 8 bases. CDR3 size: 15 residues. Looked up from germline, CDR1 is LGHDT and CDR2 is YNNKEL (reference sequence). V lost 3 bases, J lost 2 bases, and 6 bases stayed unmatched. CDR3 bases: TGTGCCAGCAGCCAGGACCGGGACAGGACCTACGAGCAGTACTTC. Its protein product is CASSQDRDRTYEQYF.

The V and J genes are TRBV5-1 and TRBJ2-2; TRBD1 agrees at 8 bases. J gave up 0 bases and V 4 bases, and 5 bases lay outside the gene matches. CDR3 length equals 16 residues. CDR1 and CDR2 (germline): SGHRS, YFSETQ. CDR3 region: CASSLRGPPNTGELFF. The CDR3 nucleotides are TGCGCCAGCAGCCTCAGGGGGCCACCGAACACCGGGGAGCTGTTTTTT.

This chain uses TRBV7-9 with TRBJ1-2; 7 bases fit TRBD1. From germline, CDR1 is SEHNR and CDR2 FQNEAQ (reference sequence). The CDR3 covers 14 residues. Trimming removed 4 bases from V and 4 bases from J; junction bases left unmatched: 6. CDR3 bases: TGTGCCAGCAGCTCTTCCGGGACAGCCTATGGCTACACCTTC. Amino acids: CASSSSGTAYGYTF.

The chain couples TRBV19 to TRBJ1-5, with D unclear. V gave up 8 bases and J gave up 7 bases, with 18 bases separating them. The V gene's germline CDR1 is LNHDA and CDR2 SQIVND (reference sequence). This CDR3 is built from 14 residues. The DNA of the CDR3 is TGTGCCAGTGCTCCCCTTTACCCGCGGCAGCCCCAGCATTTT. This codes for CASAPLYPRQPQHF.

This clone was seen a single time. CDR3 DNA: TGTGCCAGCAGCAAAGGGGGACAGTTGACCGGGGAGCTGTTTTTT. Translated: CASSKGGQLTGELFF. This chain joins TRBV21-1 and TRBJ2-2; the table's D call, TRBD1, has no DNA check behind it. TRBV21-1 is deemed a pseudogene. This CDR3 has 15 amino acids.